These 14 T cell receptor beta chains were all obtained from the same sample, sequenced in a study of response to subunit inactivated influenza vaccine. From the RT-PCR reads, TCRdb called clonotypes with MiXCR, one entry per CDR3 protein. The sample lists 550,000 to 800,000 distinct CDR3 sequences, about 15% seen once, with 5.5% to 7% in the top ten. Source: PBMCs from blood, taken 14 to 15 days before vaccination. These receptors originate from a man over 45 who received an inactivated influenza vaccine.

The CDR3 DNA reads TGTGCCAGCAGCCGAGAGAGGGAGCAGTACTTC. This sequence encodes CASSREREQYF. The chain links TRBV5-6 to TRBJ2-7; D uncertain. Trimming took 4 bases from V and 7 from J, leaving 9 bases between them. CDR1 is SGHDT and CDR2 is YYEEEE in the germline V gene. The CDR3 covers 11 residues.

The chain employs TRBV6-1 and TRBJ1-4; D not resolved. V shed 6 bases and J shed 4 bases, with 21 bases lying between them. The V gene's germline CDR1 is MNHNS and CDR2 SASEGT. The CDR3 loop spans 17 amino acids. CDR3 sequence reads: CASRETPVYLDNEKLFF. The CDR3 DNA is TGTGCCAGCAGGGAGACACCCGTTTATCTAGATAATGAAAAACTGTTTTTT.

The V gene is TRBV7-2, the J gene TRBJ2-3, with TRBD2 matching over 9 bases. This CDR3 is 15 amino acids long. The germline gives CDR1 SGHTA, CDR2 FQGNSA. Trimming cost V 7 bases and J 4 bases; bases outside gene matches: 9. This CDR3 reads CASIRREGVADTQYF. DNA of the CDR3: TGTGCCAGCATAAGGCGGGAGGGTGTTGCAGATACGCAGTATTTT.

In its sample, this clonotype was seen many times. The rearrangement uses TRBV3-1 and TRBJ2-2; 7 nucleotides agree with TRBD1. V lost 4 bases to trimming and J lost 4 bases; unmatched junction nucleotides: 9. The length of the CDR3 is 16 residues. Germline V lookup: CDR1 LGHDT, CDR2 YNNKEL (reference sequence). The CDR3 DNA reads as TGTGCCAGCAGCCCAAACCCAGGGGGTGGCACCGGGGAGCTGTTTTTT. It codes for CASSPNPGGGTGELFF.

This sequence joins TRBV11-2 and TRBJ2-2; TRBD1 matches 9 bases. The CDR3 covers 13 residues. Germline V lookup: CDR1 SGHAT, CDR2 FQNNGV. The J segment lost 9 bases and the V segment lost 8 bases, leaving 7 bases of the junction unmatched. The CDR3 nucleotides read TGTGCCAGCGATCTACAGGGGGCTCGGGAGCTGTTTTTT. This translates into CASDLQGARELFF. Drawing the rest from reference TRBV11-2 and TRBJ2-2, the complete variable domain is EAGVAQSPRYKIIEKRQSVAFWCNPISGHATLYWYQQILGQGPKLLIQFQNNGVVDDSQLPKDRFSAERLKGVDSTLKIQPAKLEDSAVYLCASDLQGARELFFGEGSRLTVL.

The chain carries TRBV28 and TRBJ2-3, with D perhaps TRBD2 (5 bases). This CDR3 spans 18 amino acids. V dropped 2 bases and J dropped 1 base, with 19 bases sitting between them. Germline V lookup: CDR1 MDHEN, CDR2 SYDVKM. The CDR3: CASSLIRERIFGTDTQYF. The CDR3 bases are TGTGCCAGCAGTTTAATTCGGGAAAGGATATTCGGCACAGATACGCAGTATTTT. Full variable domain (remainder filled in from reference TRBV28 and TRBJ2-3): DVKVTQSSRYLVKRTGEKVFLECVQDMDHENMFWYRQDPGLGLRLIYFSYDVKMKEKGDIPEGYSVSREKKERFSLILESASTNQTSMYLCASSLIRERIFGTDTQYFGPGTRLTVL.

This clonotype turned up a few times. The J gene is TRBJ2-1, the V gene TRBV20-1; perhaps TRBD2 as D (6 bases). Germline CDR1 is DFQATT and CDR2 is SNEGSKA (reference sequence). The CDR3 loop spans 12 amino acids. V lost 5 bases and J 6 bases, leaving 11 bases between the germline ends. The chain's CDR3 is CSAGRTINEQFF. The CDR3 DNA follows: TGCAGTGCTGGGCGGACTATCAATGAGCAGTTCTTC.

This clonotype was seen more than once but under ten times. The chain employs TRBV20-1 and TRBJ2-4, with D maybe TRBD1 (6 bases). The CDR3 covers 15 residues. CDR1 is DFQATT and CDR2 is SNEGSKA in the germline V gene (reference sequence). The CDR3 coding sequence is TGCAGCGCCACCGGTCCGGGTAGGGGGAAAAACATTCAGTACTTC. As protein: CSATGPGRGKNIQYF.

This clonotype was seen ten or more times. V gene TRBV5-1 combines with J gene TRBJ2-7; 9 bases are a match to TRBD2. The germline gives CDR1 SGHRS, CDR2 YFSETQ. The length of the CDR3 is 14 residues. V lost 2 bases to trimming and J lost 2 bases; unmatched junction nucleotides: 2. This chain's CDR3 is CASSFSGGPYEQYF. The CDR3 DNA sequence: TGCGCCAGCAGCTTCAGCGGGGGGCCCTACGAGCAGTACTTC.

The CDR3 DNA reads TGTGCCAGCAGTTTAACCCAGGCTGAAAAACTGTTTTTT. Translation gives CASSLTQAEKLFF. V usage is TRBV28 and J usage is TRBJ1-4; the D is unclear. The CDR3 runs to 13 residues. Germline V lookup: CDR1 MDHEN, CDR2 SYDVKM. Trimming stripped 2 bases from V and 7 bases from J, with 8 bases between.

This chain links TRBV4-2 with TRBJ2-2, with 12 bases matching TRBD2. CDR1 and CDR2 (germline): LGHNA, YNFKEQ. Trimming removed 0 bases from V and 5 bases from J; junction bases left unmatched: 7. This CDR3 is 18 amino acids long. The CDR3 loop reads CASSQERLAGVITGELFF. The CDR3 DNA follows: TGTGCCAGCAGCCAAGAAAGACTAGCGGGAGTTATAACCGGGGAGCTGTTTTTT.

This clonotype has only a few counts. The V gene is TRBV10-3, the J gene TRBJ2-7, with 14 bases identical to TRBD2. The length of the CDR3 is 18 residues. Germline V gene sequence: CDR1 ENHRY, CDR2 SYGVKD. The trim removed 3 bases at V and 4 bases at J, leaving 11 bases unmatched. The CDR3 spells CAISDVPGLAGDLYEQYF. The CDR3 DNA is TGTGCCATCAGTGACGTACCGGGACTAGCGGGAGACCTATACGAGCAGTACTTC.

This clonotype was recorded a few times. The V and J genes are TRBV29-1 and TRBJ2-7; no definite D call. The V gene lost 6 bases and the J gene lost 4 bases, with 22 bases spanning the gap. CDR1 and CDR2 (germline): SQVTM, ANQGSEA. This CDR3 has 15 residues. This chain's CDR3 is CSVWAWAGEIYEQYF. In DNA form, the CDR3 reads TGCAGCGTCTGGGCCTGGGCAGGTGAAATTTACGAGCAGTACTTC.

The table lists this clonotype with a few counts. The V call is TRBV3-1, the J call TRBJ2-7; D is perhaps TRBD1 (5 bases). The germline V gene encodes CDR1 LGHDT and CDR2 YNNKEL (reference sequence). V shed 2 bases and J shed 0 bases, with 11 bases lying between them. The CDR3 is 15 amino acids. In DNA form, the CDR3 reads TGTGCCAGCAGCCAAACGACAGCGTTCTCCTACGAGCAGTACTTC. It codes for CASSQTTAFSYEQYF.